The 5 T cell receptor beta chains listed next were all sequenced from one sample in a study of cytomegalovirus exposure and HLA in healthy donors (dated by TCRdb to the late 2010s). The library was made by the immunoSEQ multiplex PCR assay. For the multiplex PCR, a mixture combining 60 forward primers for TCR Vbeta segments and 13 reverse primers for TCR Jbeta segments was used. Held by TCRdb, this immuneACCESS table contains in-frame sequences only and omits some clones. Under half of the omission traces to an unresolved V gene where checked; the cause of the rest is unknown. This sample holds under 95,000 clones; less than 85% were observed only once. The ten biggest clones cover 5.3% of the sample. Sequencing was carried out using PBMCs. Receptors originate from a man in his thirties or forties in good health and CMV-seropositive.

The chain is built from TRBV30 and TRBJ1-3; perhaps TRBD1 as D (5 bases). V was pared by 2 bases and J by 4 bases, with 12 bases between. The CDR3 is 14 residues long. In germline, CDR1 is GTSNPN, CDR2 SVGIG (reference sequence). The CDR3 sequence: CAWSTGVPGNTIYF. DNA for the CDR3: TGTGCCTGGAGTACGGGGGTCCCCGGAAACACCATATATTTT.

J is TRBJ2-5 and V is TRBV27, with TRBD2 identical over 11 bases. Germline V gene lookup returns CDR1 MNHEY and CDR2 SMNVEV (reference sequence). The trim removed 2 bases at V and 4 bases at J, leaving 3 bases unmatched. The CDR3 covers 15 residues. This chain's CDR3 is CASSLGLAGGETQYF. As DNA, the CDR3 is TGTGCCAGCAGTTTAGGGCTAGCGGGAGGAGAGACCCAGTACTTC.

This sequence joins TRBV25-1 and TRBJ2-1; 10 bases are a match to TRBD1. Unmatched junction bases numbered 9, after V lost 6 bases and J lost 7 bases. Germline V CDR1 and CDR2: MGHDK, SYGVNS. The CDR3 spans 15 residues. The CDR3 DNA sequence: TGTGCCAGCAGCCCCGACAGGGGGCGGTGGAATGAGCAGTTCTTC. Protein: CASSPDRGRWNEQFF.

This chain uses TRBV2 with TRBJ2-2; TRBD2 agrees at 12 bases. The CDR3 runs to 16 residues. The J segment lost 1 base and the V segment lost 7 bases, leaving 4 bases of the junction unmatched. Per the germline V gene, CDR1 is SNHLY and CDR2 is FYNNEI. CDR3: CASNGLAGRNTGELFF. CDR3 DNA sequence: TGTGCCAGCAACGGACTAGCGGGGAGGAACACCGGGGAGCTGTTTTTT.

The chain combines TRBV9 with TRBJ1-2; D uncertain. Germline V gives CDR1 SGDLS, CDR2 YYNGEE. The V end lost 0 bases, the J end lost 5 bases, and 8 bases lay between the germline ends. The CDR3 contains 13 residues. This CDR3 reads CASSVGAGYGYTF. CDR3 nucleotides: TGTGCCAGCAGCGTAGGGGCGGGATATGGCTACACCTTC.